Reported below is one T cell receptor (beta chain). V shed 5 bases and J shed 0 bases, with 15 bases lying between them. The CDR3 consists of 16 residues. Germline V gives CDR1 SGHTA, CDR2 FQGTGA. The data originate from a study of T cell changes during pregnancy in multiple sclerosis. Sequenced by immunoSEQ multiplex PCR; TCRdb stores in-frame clones only, minus some. The sample comprises tens of thousands of clones, 93% of which are singletons, and 2.5% to 3% rests with the top ten. This clonotype was obtained from a female donor with multiple sclerosis, enrolled in a pregnancy study. Sequences were derived from peripheral blood, sampled in the second trimester of pregnancy. This chain connects TRBV7-3 to TRBJ2-3, with D tentatively TRBD1 (6 bases). In DNA, the CDR3 is TGTGCCAGCAGCCCCTCCAAGGGGGAGAGCACAGATACGCAGTATTTT. It is translated as CASSPSKGESTDTQYF.